This is a list of T cell receptor beta chains from one sample in a study of cytomegalovirus exposure and HLA in healthy donors. Clones were sequenced by immunoSEQ multiplex PCR, and TCRdb holds only the in-frame ones, with some missing. The sample's table shows around 130,000 clones. Source material: PBMCs. These receptors all come from an older woman in good health and CMV-seronegative. Each CDR3 is given with its conserved first and last residue. D genes are given only for firm matches.

cdr3_length: 13; d_call: -; v_call: TRBV7-9; j_call: TRBJ1-2; cdr3_nt: TGTGCCAGCAGCTTATTTGGGACACATGGCTACACCTTC; cdr3_aa: CASSLFGTHGYTF
cdr3_length: 14; d_call: -; v_call: TRBV7-9; j_call: TRBJ1-6; cdr3_nt: TGTGCCAGCAGCTCCGGAGGGAATAATTCACCCCTCCACTTT; cdr3_aa: CASSSGGNNSPLHF
cdr3_length: 12; d_call: -; v_call: TRBV11-3; j_call: TRBJ2-2; cdr3_nt: TGTGCCAGCAGACGCGATACCGGGGAGCTGTTTTTT; cdr3_aa: CASRRDTGELFF
cdr3_length: 18; d_call: -; v_call: TRBV19; j_call: TRBJ2-6; cdr3_nt: TGTGCCAGTAGTATCTCCCGGGTTTCGGGGACTGGGGCCAACGTCCTGACTTTC; cdr3_aa: CASSISRVSGTGANVLTF
cdr3_length: 18; d_call: -; v_call: TRBV27; j_call: TRBJ2-2; cdr3_nt: TGTGCCACCAGGACTGGGGTGGGGGGTTCCAGGAACACCGGGGAGCTGTTTTTT; cdr3_aa: CATRTGVGGSRNTGELFF
cdr3_length: 17; d_call: TRBD1; v_call: TRBV9; j_call: TRBJ1-1; cdr3_nt: TGTGCCAGCAGCCATCACAGGGGGCTAGGGGTGAACACTGAAGCTTTCTTT; cdr3_aa: CASSHHRGLGVNTEAFF
cdr3_length: 15; d_call: -; v_call: TRBV12-1; j_call: TRBJ1-4; cdr3_nt: TGTGCCAGCAGCCCGGAGGGACGGCTTAATGAAAAACTGTTTTTT; cdr3_aa: CASSPEGRLNEKLFF
cdr3_length: 17; d_call: TRBD2; v_call: TRBV27; j_call: TRBJ2-2; cdr3_nt: TGTGCCAGCAGTTCCGTGGGGACTAGCGTTAATTACGGGGAGCTGTTTTTT; cdr3_aa: CASSSVGTSVNYGELFF
cdr3_length: 17; d_call: TRBD2; v_call: TRBV5-1; j_call: TRBJ2-5; cdr3_nt: TGCGCCAGCAGCTCCGGACTAGCGGGCAATAACCAAGAGACCCAGTACTTC; cdr3_aa: CASSSGLAGNNQETQYF
cdr3_length: 15; d_call: -; v_call: TRBV10-3; j_call: TRBJ1-1; cdr3_nt: TGTGCCATCAGACCACAGGGTGGGCTTAACACTGAAGCTTTCTTT; cdr3_aa: CAIRPQGGLNTEAFF
cdr3_length: 15; d_call: TRBD1; v_call: TRBV7-8; j_call: TRBJ2-2; cdr3_nt: TGTGCCAGCAGCTTACGGGACAGCTACACCGGGGAGCTGTTTTTT; cdr3_aa: CASSLRDSYTGELFF
cdr3_length: 15; d_call: TRBD1; v_call: TRBV6-1; j_call: TRBJ2-7; cdr3_nt: TGTGCCAGCAGTGAGCCCTGGGACAGGACCTACGAGCAGTACTTC; cdr3_aa: CASSEPWDRTYEQYF